These 5 T cell receptor beta chains were all obtained from the same sample, sequenced in a study of cytotoxic CD8 clonotypes in ibrutinib-treated CLL. The table came from immunoSEQ multiplex PCR; TCRdb's copy has only in-frame clones and leaves some out. The sample contains around 160,000 clones, over 65% of which appear only once. This specimen was PBMCs, taken after 12 months of ibrutinib treatment. Receptors originate from a human donor with chronic lymphocytic leukemia.

V usage is TRBV19 and J usage is TRBJ2-7, with TRBD1 matching over 9 bases. Germline V CDR1 and CDR2: LNHDA, SQIVND (reference sequence). The J segment lost 1 base and the V segment lost 5 bases, leaving 12 bases of the junction unmatched. The CDR3 is 17 residues long. The CDR3 sequence: CASSPRPQTGGSYEQYF. CDR3 bases: TGTGCCAGTAGTCCTAGACCGCAGACAGGGGGGTCCTACGAGCAGTACTTC.

The chain carries TRBV4-2 and TRBJ2-2; TRBD2 matches at 8 bases. Trimming at V came to 4 bases and at J to 6 bases, leaving 10 bases not matched to a gene. CDR3 length: 16 residues. Germline V lookup: CDR1 LGHNA, CDR2 YNFKEQ. In DNA, the CDR3 is TGTGCCAGCAGCCGAGTCAGCGGGGGCCCCCCCGGGGAGCTGTTTTTT. Residues: CASSRVSGGPPGELFF.

The chain joins TRBV7-2 to TRBJ2-7; 7 nucleotides line up with TRBD1. Germline V gene lookup returns CDR1 SGHTA and CDR2 FQGNSA. The CDR3 loop spans 14 amino acids. Trimming cost V 5 bases and J 3 bases; bases outside gene matches: 7. The CDR3: CASSPGQARYEQYF. CDR3 DNA sequence: TGTGCCAGCAGCCCCGGACAGGCCCGCTACGAGCAGTACTTC.

A word on this clone: This same CDR3 is encoded by further DNA sequences in the sample. The chain links TRBV6-5 to TRBJ1-6; the match to TRBD1 covers 8 bases. The V and J ends lost 6 bases and 6 bases, in that order; junction bases with no gene match: 4. The CDR3 covers 14 residues. CDR1 and CDR2 from the germline V gene are MNHEY and SVGAGI. This CDR3 is CASSYGQGNSPLHF. The CDR3 coding sequence is TGTGCCAGCAGCTACGGACAGGGTAATTCACCCCTCCACTTT.

For this clone: An end of the junction does not agree with germline; a read error may underlie this. This CDR3 reads CASSYSGSTYNGQFF. In nucleotides, the CDR3 is TGTGCCAGCAGCTATAGCGGGAGTACGTACAATGGGCAGTTCTTC. The chain uses TRBV11-3 and TRBJ2-1; TRBD2 aligns across 9 bases. Germline CDR1 is SGHNT and CDR2 is YENEEA. This CDR3 spans 15 amino acids. Drawing the rest from reference TRBV11-3 and TRBJ2-1, the complete variable domain is EAGVVQSPRYKIIEKKQPVAFWCNPISGHNTLYWYLQNLGQGPELLIRYENEEAVDDSQLPKDRFSAERLKGVDSTLKIQPAELGDSAVYLCASSYSGSTYNGQFFGPGTRLTVL.